This T cell receptor beta chain was identified in a study of PD-L1 blockade in urothelial cancer. The CDR3 totals 19 residues. The germline CDR1 and CDR2 sequences are SEHNR and FQNEAQ (reference sequence). V lost 0 bases, J lost 2 bases, and 12 bases stayed unmatched. Sample time point: pretreatment peripheral blood. Each PCR contained spiked-in synthetic TCR analog templates. The protocol was immunoSEQ multiplex PCR, while the TCRdb copy is restricted to in-frame clones and leaves out a portion. The table includes some 45,000 clones, more than 70% detected once. The chain carries TRBV7-9 and TRBJ2-2; 7 bases agree with TRBD1. Sample: PBMCs, taken around atezolizumab (anti-PD-L1) treatment. This sequence originates from a donor at least 40 years old with urothelial cancer. CDR3: CASSLAELDRPPNTGELFF. The CDR3 DNA follows: TGTGCCAGCAGCTTAGCGGAATTGGACAGGCCCCCAAACACCGGGGAGCTGTTTTTT.